This T cell receptor (beta chain) was identified during a study of control samples from healthy donors and cancer patients (dated by TCRdb to the early 2020s). As concerns this clone: Its antigen is not yet known. Per-base qualities were not stored, and no clone one base away is much larger. Other nucleotide sequences from this sample produce the same CDR3.

V is shortened by 0 bases, J by 0 bases, and the region joining them spans 4 bases. The CDR3 runs 13 amino acids, cysteine and phenylalanine included. The kept DNA is CDR3 alone, 39 bases in frame from the first base. Reading the germline V gene gives CDR1 SGDLS and CDR2 YYNGEE. Library preparation used the immunoSEQ multiplex PCR assay. The immuneACCESS repertoire file appears here via TCRdb, limited to in-frame rearrangements. These files lack a portion of the clones; in checked studies, under half of the deficit traces to unresolved V genes, and the cause of the others is not known. The sample table lists 150,000 to 180,000 clones, about 94% of them with a count of one. The ten largest clones represent around 6.2% of the sample.

The TCR originated in a man aged 40-50 years in good health. Recombination linked TRBV9 to TRBJ2-7, with no confident D gene call. The source material was blood. The nucleotide sequence reads as follows: TGTGCCAGCAGCGTAGGGGACTCCTACGAGCAGTACTTC. Translation gives CASSVGDSYEQYF.